This is a list of T cell receptor beta chains from one sample in a study of T cells in Graves' hyperthyroidism and ophthalmopathy. TCRdb re-called the multiplex PCR reads through MiXCR, storing one row per CDR3 protein. The sample shows hundreds of thousands of distinct CDR3 sequences, 20% to 25% of them seen only once. The sequencing sample was made of blood. The origin of the receptors is a man aged 25 to 40 with Graves' ophthalmopathy. The CDR3 runs from the conserved cysteine through the conserved F or W.

J,V,CDR3
TRBJ2-7,TRBV12-5,CASGLGDSSGANYEQYF
TRBJ1-5,TRBV5-8,CASSYGTGGIRQPQHF
TRBJ1-1,TRBV7-3,CASSLTGAEAFF
TRBJ1-4,TRBV25-1,CASSPRTAEKLFF
TRBJ2-1,TRBV18,CASSPPNAGLSYNEQFF
TRBJ1-2,TRBV30,CAWTRRGDGYTF
TRBJ2-7,TRBV11-2,CASSLTGAHEQYF
TRBJ2-5,TRBV6-5,CASSYGASGPETQYF
TRBJ2-1,TRBV3-1,CASSQKLAAGEQFF
TRBJ1-3,TRBV7-2,CASSSLGRSGNTIYF
TRBJ2-2,TRBV7-8,CASSVYRGGTGELFF
TRBJ1-5,TRBV6-1,CASSDDRGGNQPQHF
TRBJ2-1,TRBV18,CASSPQGPSGGNEQFF
TRBJ1-1,TRBV10-3,CAVRPSGGRADTEAFF
TRBJ2-5,TRBV28,CASSLRGAGDREETQYF
TRBJ2-7,TRBV6-1,CASSRLAGDYEQYF
TRBJ2-3,TRBV27,CASSNLGGNTDTQYF
TRBJ2-5,TRBV18,CASSPRVGQETQYF
TRBJ2-7,TRBV20-1,CSVIFGTAKSEQYF
TRBJ2-1,TRBV20-1,CSASYSPNSYNEQFF
TRBJ1-4,TRBV5-1,CASSATGGTNEKLFF
TRBJ1-4,TRBV2,CASSEEVNEKLFF
TRBJ2-1,TRBV28,CASSWGGIYNEQFF
TRBJ2-2,TRBV25-1,CASSRMTGTGELFF
TRBJ2-1,TRBV2,CASSEGAGLDSLHNEQFF
TRBJ2-5,TRBV7-9,CASSLGGGVSGRQETQYF
TRBJ1-6,TRBV2,CASSEGGVRHSPLHF
TRBJ2-7,TRBV30,CAWSVSTGQAQVEQYF